This TCR beta chain emerged from a study of blood T cell repertoires in COVID-19. Across the whole study: Samples taken during acute and convalescent COVID-19 were collected in the United States, Italy and Spain. Sample material is recorded as cDNA or gDNA derived from T cells, B-cell-depleted T cells, or PBMCs.

Here immunoSEQ multiplex PCR was the method, and the copy in TCRdb shows in-frame clones only, minus some. The data contain just under 350,000 clones, over 70% of them singletons. V was clipped by 2 bases and J by 8 bases; unmatched bases: 5. The CDR3 totals 14 residues. Germline V gene data show CDR1 as MNHNY and CDR2 as SVGAGI (reference sequence). The sequence was collected from a man younger than 45 with active or convalescent COVID-19. Input material: peripheral blood. V and J are TRBV6-6 and TRBJ2-2; 7 nucleotides align to TRBD2. The CDR3 loop is CASSYEGRDGELFF. CDR3 DNA sequence: TGTGCCAGCAGTTACGAAGGGAGGGATGGGGAGCTGTTTTTT.